This TCR beta chain derives from a study of blood T cell repertoires in COVID-19. Whole-study context: The United States, Italy and Spain supplied acute and convalescent COVID-19 samples. PBMCs, B-cell-depleted T cells, or T cells provided the cDNA or gDNA that made up the material.

Study processing details: Estimation of nucleated cell counts relied on the amplification of reference gene primers. Sequencing used immunoSEQ multiplex PCR; TCRdb keeps in-frame clones, though not all of them. From that table come the V and J calls and clone size; the DNA was used to work out D and trimming. The sample records 93,000 or so clones, around nine tenths being singletons. With 8 bases removed from V and 1 base from J, the gap between germline ends came to 16 bases. Germline loops: CDR1 SQVTM, CDR2 ANQGSEA. The CDR3 runs 14 residues. This clonotype was sampled from a man aged 50-59 years in a cohort sampled during active COVID-19. The V and J genes are TRBV29-1 and TRBJ2-3; no firm D call. Sequenced input: peripheral blood. Here the CDR3 DNA reads TGCAGCTCTTCTGCGGTGGAAGGCACAGATACGCAGTATTTT. This encodes CSSSAVEGTDTQYF.